One sample yielded the 23 T cell receptor beta chains listed below, sequenced in a study of cytomegalovirus exposure and HLA in healthy donors. Primers for the PCR totalled 60 Vbeta and 13 Jbeta. The repertoire was sequenced with immunoSEQ multiplex PCR; TCRdb's copy has only in-frame clones and lacks some. The data contain around 210,000 clones, around 80% of them singletons. Sequenced: PBMCs. The receptors here all came from a boy aged 10-17 years in good health and CMV-seronegative.

The rearrangement joins TRBV18 to TRBJ2-7; 8 bases agree with TRBD1. Germline values: CDR1 KGHSH, CDR2 LQKENI. There are 14 residues in the CDR3. Trimming took 4 bases from V and 5 from J; bases not matched to a gene: 7. The CDR3 bases are TGTGCCAGCTCACGCCACCCCAGGGGGCACGAGCAGTACTTC. Amino acid sequence: CASSRHPRGHEQYF. The full variable domain, with the rest looked up from reference TRBV18 and TRBJ2-7, is NAGVMQNPRHLVRRRGQEARLRCSPMKGHSHVYWYRQLPEEGLKFMVYLQKENIIDESGMPKERFSAEFPKEGPSILRIQQVVRGDSAAYFCASSRHPRGHEQYFGPGTRLTVT.

The rearrangement joins TRBV11-3 to TRBJ2-3, with unresolved D. CDR1 is SGHNT, CDR2 YENEEA, per germline. V was cut by 1 base and J by 0 bases, with 5 bases left in between. The CDR3 has 14 residues. The CDR3 loop is CASSLARSTDTQYF. The DNA for the CDR3 is TGTGCCAGCAGCTTAGCCAGGAGCACAGATACGCAGTATTTT.

The V gene is TRBV12-5, the J gene TRBJ2-6; perhaps TRBD1 as D (5 bases). The CDR3 spans 19 residues. CDR1 is LGHNT and CDR2 is FRNRAP in the germline V gene. V lost 0 bases and J lost 5, with 20 bases in between. The DNA of the CDR3 is TGTGCTAGTGGTTTGGTACTGGGCAGGGAAAACGTTAGGGCCAACGTCCTGACTTTC. Encoded protein: CASGLVLGRENVRANVLTF.

This chain links TRBV5-6 with TRBJ2-3, with a weak D call TRBD1 (6 bases). The germline V and J ends were trimmed by 4 bases and 4 bases, with 19 bases remaining between them. The CDR3 totals 16 residues. CDR1 and CDR2 (germline): SGHDT, YYEEEE. The chain's CDR3 is CASSSVAGTNPDTQYF. The DNA for the CDR3 is TGTGCCAGCAGCAGTGTAGCCGGGACAAACCCAGATACGCAGTATTTT.

The CDR3 sequence: CASSQVQGRDYEQYF. The CDR3 coding sequence is TGTGCCAGCAGCCAAGTCCAGGGCAGGGATTACGAGCAGTACTTC. V gene TRBV4-2 combines with J gene TRBJ2-7; weak D call: TRBD1 (5 bases). This CDR3 has 15 amino acids. V lost 1 base and J lost 4, with 14 bases in between. CDR1 is LGHNA, CDR2 YNFKEQ, per germline.

This clone occurred a few times. The chain combines TRBV7-6 with TRBJ2-7; D is possibly TRBD2 (6 bases). The ends were cut back, 5 bases at V and 2 bases at J, with 16 bases in the middle. The CDR3 is made up of 15 amino acids. The germline V gene has CDR1 SGHVS and CDR2 FNYEAQ. Here the CDR3 reads CASSPIRDSTYEQYF. The CDR3 nucleotides read TGTGCCAGCAGCCCCATCAGGGACTCCACCTACGAGCAGTACTTC.

A single count supports this clone. This chain links TRBV9 with TRBJ1-1; perhaps TRBD1 as D (5 bases). CDR1 is SGDLS and CDR2 is YYNGEE in the germline V gene. The CDR3 extends over 14 amino acids. The V end was cut by 7 bases, the J end by 1 base, with 14 bases between. CDR3 coding DNA: TGTGCCAGCGGGGGAGGGGCGAGGAACACTGAAGCTTTCTTT. The encoded protein is CASGGGARNTEAFF.

The table lists this clone with a count of one. This chain uses TRBV18 with TRBJ1-2; D is perhaps TRBD1 (6 bases). Trimming pared 4 bases from V and 2 bases from J, leaving 8 bases between. CDR3 length equals 13 residues. Germline assignment: CDR1 KGHSH and CDR2 LQKENI. CDR3 nucleotides: TGTGCCAGCTCACTCCAGGGGAACTATGGCTACACCTTC. Its translation: CASSLQGNYGYTF.

The CDR3 nucleotides read TGCGCCAGCAGCTTGGTTCAGGGGGCCTCCGAGCAGTACTTC. It is translated as CASSLVQGASEQYF. J is TRBJ2-7 and V is TRBV5-1, with 8 bases matching TRBD1. From germline, CDR1 is SGHRS and CDR2 YFSETQ. V dropped 0 bases and J dropped 6; count of bases not matched to a gene: 5. CDR3 length: 14 residues.

The table lists this clone with a few counts. The rearrangement uses TRBV2 and TRBJ2-2; 7 positions match TRBD1. CDR1 and CDR2 from the germline V gene are SNHLY and FYNNEI. With 8 bases clipped from V and 7 bases from J, the junction kept 13 bases outside the gene matches. The CDR3 has 15 residues. The CDR3, as DNA: TGTGCCAGCCTCGTCGAGGGGGCGCGGAACGGGGAGCTGTTTTTT. This encodes CASLVEGARNGELFF. The whole variable domain, filled in from reference TRBV2 and TRBJ2-2, reads EPEVTQTPSHQVTQMGQEVILRCVPISNHLYFYWYRQILGQKVEFLVSFYNNEISEKSEIFDDQFSVERPDGSNFTLKIRSTKLEDSAMYFCASLVEGARNGELFFGEGSRLTVL.

This clone was picked up a small number of times. The J gene is TRBJ2-2, the V gene TRBV11-2; the D gene is possibly TRBD1 (6 bases). V shed 2 bases and J shed 4 bases, with 8 bases lying between them. Germline V gene data show CDR1 as SGHAT and CDR2 as FQNNGV. The CDR3 runs to 14 residues. CDR3 amino acids: CASSLSGATGELFF. The CDR3 nucleotides read TGTGCCAGCAGCTTATCAGGGGCCACCGGGGAGCTGTTTTTT. The entire variable domain, with the rest obtained from reference TRBV11-2 and TRBJ2-2, is as follows: EAGVAQSPRYKIIEKRQSVAFWCNPISGHATLYWYQQILGQGPKLLIQFQNNGVVDDSQLPKDRFSAERLKGVDSTLKIQPAKLEDSAVYLCASSLSGATGELFFGEGSRLTVL.

The gene calls are TRBV21-1 and TRBJ1-3; the DNA was not compared with TRBD1, the D call given in the table. TRBV21-1 is a pseudogene. The CDR3 contains 16 residues. Here the CDR3 reads CASSKTCQKDGNTIYF. CDR3 bases: TGTGCCAGCAGCAAAACCTGCCAGAAAGATGGAAACACCATATATTTT.

The chain employs TRBV6-5 and TRBJ2-2; D possibly corresponds to TRBD2 (5 bases). V was clipped by 10 bases and J by 5 bases, with 5 bases between them. Germline V gene lookup returns CDR1 MNHEY and CDR2 SVGAGI. The CDR3 spans 10 residues. CDR3 amino acids: CATGTGELFF. CDR3 DNA sequence: TGTGCCACGGGAACCGGGGAGCTGTTTTTT.

This chain joins TRBV6-5 and TRBJ2-7, with D possibly matching TRBD2 (7 bases). V was trimmed by 8 bases and J by 0 bases, leaving 14 bases between them. Germline loops: CDR1 MNHEY, CDR2 SVGAGI. This CDR3 region has 14 residues. The CDR3 DNA sequence: TGTGCCAGCGATCGGGGGGCCCCCTCCTACGAGCAGTACTTC. Its translation is CASDRGAPSYEQYF.

This clone was picked up a small number of times. The V and J genes are TRBV7-8 and TRBJ1-1; 8 nucleotides match TRBD1. Germline V gene sequence: CDR1 SGHVS, CDR2 FQNEAQ. V gave up 4 bases and J gave up 7 bases; unmatched junction bases: 20. CDR3 length: 18 residues. CDR3 sequence (DNA): TGTGCCAGCAGCTCAATAGCAAGAACAGGGGGTGGATCGGATGAAGCTTTCTTT. Translated, it gives CASSSIARTGGGSDEAFF.

V and J are TRBV11-2 and TRBJ2-5; 8 nucleotides match TRBD2. The DNA end is a closer match to TRBJ2-7, so the J assignment may be wrong. The CDR3 extends over 13 amino acids. Germline CDR1 reads SGHAT; CDR2 reads FQNNGV. CDR3 sequence: CASSLEAGDEQYF. For the CDR3, the DNA is TGTGCCAGCAGCTTAGAAGCGGGGGACGAGCAGTACTTC.

This chain joins TRBV5-8 and TRBJ2-7; possibly TRBD2 for D (6 bases). V was pared by 0 bases and J by 3 bases, with 13 bases between. The germline V gene encodes CDR1 SGHTS and CDR2 YDEGEE. The CDR3 is made up of 15 amino acids. The CDR3 is CASSLEGTPFYEQYF. Here the CDR3 DNA reads TGTGCCAGCAGCTTGGAGGGGACTCCCTTCTACGAGCAGTACTTC.

The chain joins TRBV5-6 to TRBJ2-5, with 9 bases identical to TRBD1. Germline CDR1 is SGHDT and CDR2 is YYEEEE. This CDR3 is 16 amino acids long. The J segment lost 0 bases and the V segment lost 2 bases, leaving 5 bases of the junction unmatched. The CDR3 spells CASSFSGQGYQETQYF. In DNA, the CDR3 is TGTGCCAGCAGCTTCTCCGGACAGGGGTACCAAGAGACCCAGTACTTC.

The rearrangement uses TRBV18 and TRBJ2-7; unclear D gene. The CDR3 length is 15 residues. With 2 bases removed from V and 3 bases from J, the gap between germline ends came to 14 bases. Per germline, CDR1 KGHSH and CDR2 LQKENI. This CDR3 is CASSPRDTKIYEQYF. Written as DNA, the CDR3 is TGTGCCAGCTCACCAAGAGACACAAAAATCTACGAGCAGTACTTC.

J is TRBJ1-1 and V is TRBV9, with 7 nucleotides matching TRBD1. Germline values: CDR1 SGDLS, CDR2 YYNGEE. The V segment lost 3 bases and the J segment 4 bases; nucleotides outside the gene matches: 6. The CDR3 totals 14 residues. CDR3 loop: CASSAWDSPTEAFF. Here the CDR3 DNA reads TGTGCCAGCAGCGCCTGGGACAGTCCCACTGAAGCTTTCTTT.

This chain uses TRBV30 with TRBJ2-7; 9 positions match TRBD1. The ends lost 0 bases at V and 3 bases at J; junction bases unmatched: 12. There are 17 residues in the CDR3. Germline V lookup: CDR1 GTSNPN, CDR2 SVGIG (reference sequence). The CDR3 protein is CAWSVPWGQGGRYEQYF. The CDR3 bases are TGTGCCTGGAGTGTACCGTGGGGACAGGGTGGCCGCTACGAGCAGTACTTC.

The chain carries TRBV2 and TRBJ2-7, with D possibly being TRBD1 (5 bases). Trimming pared 6 bases from V and 4 bases from J, leaving 16 bases between. The CDR3 length is 14 residues. CDR1 is SNHLY and CDR2 is FYNNEI in the germline V gene. The CDR3 nucleotides are TGTGCCAGCAGGACTCGCCGGACACTATACGAGCAGTACTTC. The encoded protein is CASRTRRTLYEQYF.

The chain couples TRBV5-4 to TRBJ1-2, with 10 bases matching TRBD1. CDR1 is SGHNT, CDR2 YYREEE, per germline (reference sequence). CDR3 length: 17 amino acids. V trimming: 4 bases; J trimming: 4 bases; junction bases outside the gene matches: 13. CDR3 nucleotides: TGTGCCAGCAGCCCACCGACAGGGGGCGAGAGTATCTATGGCTACACCTTC. Encoded protein: CASSPPTGGESIYGYTF.